Listed here is a single T cell receptor (beta chain). By sample share, this clone is medium-sized (0.01 to 0.1%). The specificity of this receptor is unknown. No base qualities exist here, and no much larger clone lies one base off it. The data originate from a study of OX40 agonist ivuxolimab in advanced cancers. Turning to the overall study: Ivuxolimab, which targeted the costimulatory receptor OX40 (CD134), was an agonistic, fully human IgG2 monoclonal antibody. Intravenous ivuxolimab was administered to patients every 2 weeks at six dose levels: 0.01, 0.1, 0.3, 1.5, 3 and 10 mg/kg. Partial responses were achieved by three dose-escalation patients, of whom one had hepatocellular carcinoma and two had cutaneous melanoma. Among the 52 dose-escalation patients, some 20 had hepatocellular carcinoma, around 15 melanoma, 9 renal cell carcinoma and 9 head and neck cancer. The dose-escalation cohort was 82.7% male with a mean age of about 58 years, ranging from roughly 23 to 79. Prior anti-PD-1, anti-PD-L1 or anti-CTLA-4 therapy was permitted, and checkpoint inhibitors had been received by approximately 39% of dose-escalation patients. The point of sequencing TCRbeta in the periphery was to test whether ivuxolimab changed TCR sequence diversity and drove clonal T-cell expansion. The monotherapy dose-escalation portion (N = 52 patients) of the phase I ivuxolimab trial is reported in the paper.

The trial excluded patients who had a history of autoimmune disease or who were on systemic immunosuppression. Peripheral blood for TCR sequencing was drawn from every dose cohort at baseline, at cycle 4 day 1 and at cycle 7 day 1. Samples were obtained from an open-label, multicenter, first-in-human phase I dose-escalation trial of ivuxolimab. Adults with locally advanced or metastatic head and neck squamous cell, hepatocellular, melanoma or renal cell carcinoma were enrolled in the trial. CD4+ and CD8+ T cells were sorted separately from peripheral blood before TCR sequencing. Broader findings and caveats from the paper: Low levels of normalized T-cell clonal expansion were also seen in some nonresponding patients. Clonal expansion of both CD4+ and CD8+ blood T cells was observed from baseline to week 6 at doses 0.1 to 3.0 mg/kg. After ivuxolimab, more expanded clones were found on average in CD8+ T cells than in CD4+ T cells. The antigen specificity of the peripheral T cells that underwent clonal expansion was not determined. In the 0.1-3.0 mg/kg groups, partial responders were among the patients with the lowest normalized peripheral clonal expansion, particularly in CD8+ T cells.

Taken from the germline V gene, the CDR1 and CDR2 loops are MGHRA and YSYEKL. V is reduced by 0 bases and J by 7 bases, leaving a spacing of 6 bases between them. The CDR3 covers 12 residues, taking in both the cysteine and the phenylalanine. CDR3 DNA is the only sequence kept; it has 36 bases, read in frame from the first base. Genomic DNA was extracted from sorted cells for sequencing of the TCRbeta CDR3 region. The immunoSEQ Assay was used for sequencing of TCRbeta CDR3 regions. TCRdb re-hosts the immuneACCESS table, in-frame sequences only. Its copies lack some clones; in the studies checked, an unresolved V gene accounts for under half of them, and the cause for the rest is not known. A total of tens of thousands of clones appear in this sample, more than 70% of them only once. Roughly 0.72% of the sample rests with the top ten.

The clonotype was recovered from an adult with an advanced solid tumor such as melanoma, head and neck, liver or kidney cancer. The chain was built from TRBV4-1 and TRBJ2-5, with no D gene named confidently. The sample consisted of CD4+ or CD8+ T cells sorted from blood, taken in a trial of the OX40 agonist ivuxolimab. DNA sequence: TGCGCCAGCAGCCAAGATATCGGGACCCAGTACTTC. Its product reads: CASSQDIGTQYF.